Presented here are 6 T cell receptor beta chains from one specimen sequenced in a study of response to subunit inactivated influenza vaccine. TCRdb independently ran MiXCR on the RT-PCR reads; one entry per CDR3 protein. Of 650,000 to 800,000 distinct CDR3 sequences in the sample, roughly 14% are singletons; the top ten hold around 7.3%. Sample: PBMCs from blood, taken about 14 days before vaccination. Every receptor here comes from a man aged 45-60 years who received an inactivated influenza vaccine.

This rearrangement joins TRBV20-1 to TRBJ1-2; D remains unclear. The CDR3 length is 14 residues. V lost 3 bases, J lost 8 bases, and 19 bases lay in between. Germline lookup yields CDR1 DFQATT and CDR2 SNEGSKA (reference sequence). In DNA form, the CDR3 reads TGCAGTGCTAGGGGAGAGGCTGGGGATCGAGGCTACACCTTC. It yields the protein CSARGEAGDRGYTF.

This clonotype has only a few counts. The chain is built from TRBV20-1 and TRBJ2-1; D remains unclear. CDR1 is DFQATT, CDR2 SNEGSKA, per germline (reference sequence). CDR3 length: 12 amino acids. Trimming cost V 6 bases and J 8 bases, with 14 bases left between them. The DNA for the CDR3 is TGCAGTGCCCTGGCTAACAAACATGAGCAGTTCTTC. It is translated as CSALANKHEQFF.

This rearrangement joins TRBV3-1 to TRBJ2-5; D might be TRBD2 (5 bases). V was cut by 1 base and J by 5 bases, with 14 bases left in between. The CDR3 loop spans 15 amino acids. Germline V CDR1 and CDR2: LGHDT, YNNKEL (reference sequence). The CDR3 here is CASSQGHGGRETQYF. The CDR3, as DNA: TGTGCCAGCAGCCAAGGACATGGAGGCAGGGAGACCCAGTACTTC.

The rearrangement links TRBV7-2 to TRBJ2-5, with 7 bases fitting TRBD1. Germline CDR1 reads SGHTA; CDR2 reads FQGNSA. With 7 bases clipped from V and 4 bases from J, the junction kept 9 bases outside the gene matches. The CDR3 is 14 amino acids. The CDR3 protein is CASKRDRAPETQYF. CDR3 nucleotides: TGTGCCAGCAAACGGGACAGAGCCCCAGAGACCCAGTACTTC. The full variable domain, rest sourced from reference TRBV7-2 and TRBJ2-5, is GAGVSQSPSNKVTEKGKDVELRCDPISGHTALYWYRQSLGQGLEFLIYFQGNSAPDKSGLPSDRFSAERTGGSVSTLTIQRTQQEDSAVYLCASKRDRAPETQYFGPGTRLLVL.

With regard to this clonotype: One junction end does not reproduce the germline sequence, and a read error may be involved. The CDR3 region has the DNA TGTGCTAGCAGTTTGGGCCTCAATGAAAAACTGTTTTTT. Translated: CASSLGLNEKLFF. This rearrangement joins TRBV7-7 to TRBJ1-4; D not resolved. CDR3 size: 13 residues. CDR1 and CDR2 from the germline V gene are SSHAT and FNYEAQ (reference sequence).

CDR3 in DNA: TGTGCCACCAGCAGTATAAACTCCTACGAGCAGTACTTC. This encodes CATSSINSYEQYF. This rearrangement joins TRBV15 to TRBJ2-7, with D uncertain. V was shortened by 3 bases and J by 0 bases, with 6 bases between the two germline ends. Germline V lookup: CDR1 LNHNV, CDR2 YYDKDF (reference sequence). The CDR3 runs to 13 residues.